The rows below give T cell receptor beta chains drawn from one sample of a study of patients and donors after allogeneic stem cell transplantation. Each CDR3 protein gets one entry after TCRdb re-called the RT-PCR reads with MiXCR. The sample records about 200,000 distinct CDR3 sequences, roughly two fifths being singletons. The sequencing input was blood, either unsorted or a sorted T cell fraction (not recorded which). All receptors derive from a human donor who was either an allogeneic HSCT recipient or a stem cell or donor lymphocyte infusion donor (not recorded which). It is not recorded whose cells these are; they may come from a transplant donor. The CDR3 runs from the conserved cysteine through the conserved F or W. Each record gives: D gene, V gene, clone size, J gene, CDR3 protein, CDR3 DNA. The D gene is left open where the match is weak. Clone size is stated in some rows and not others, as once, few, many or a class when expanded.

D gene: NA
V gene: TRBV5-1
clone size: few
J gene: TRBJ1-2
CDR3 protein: CASSFRPNSNYGYTF
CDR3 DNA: TGCGCCAGCAGCTTCAGGCCGAATTCTAACTATGGCTACACCTTC

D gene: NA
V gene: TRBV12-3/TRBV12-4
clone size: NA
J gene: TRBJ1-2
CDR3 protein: CASSLRQGLGYTF
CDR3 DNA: TGTGCCAGCAGTTTGAGGCAGGGGCTCGGCTACACCTTC

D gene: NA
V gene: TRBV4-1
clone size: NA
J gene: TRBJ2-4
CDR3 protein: CASSQEGGIGIQYF
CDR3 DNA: TGCGCCAGCAGCCAAGAAGGGGGGATCGGCATTCAGTACTTC

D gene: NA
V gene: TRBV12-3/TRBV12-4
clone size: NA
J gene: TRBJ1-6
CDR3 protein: CASSWRDSPLHF
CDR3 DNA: TGTGCCAGCAGTTGGCGGGATTCACCCCTCCACTTT

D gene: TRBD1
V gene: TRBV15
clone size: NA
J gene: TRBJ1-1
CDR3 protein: CATSQGGGTEAFF
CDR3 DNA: TGTGCCACCAGCCAGGGGGGGGGCACTGAAGCTTTCTTT

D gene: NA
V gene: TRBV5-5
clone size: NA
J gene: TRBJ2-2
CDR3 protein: CASSFAGTLGYTGELFF
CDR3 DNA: TGTGCCAGCAGCTTCGCAGGGACATTGGGGTACACCGGGGAGCTGTTTTTT

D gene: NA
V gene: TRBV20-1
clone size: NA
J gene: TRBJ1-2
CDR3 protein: CSAIVGGYTF
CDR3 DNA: TGCAGTGCCATTGTAGGAGGCTACACCTTC

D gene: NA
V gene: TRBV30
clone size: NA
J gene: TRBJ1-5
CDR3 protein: CAWALRGADNQPQHF
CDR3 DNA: TGTGCCTGGGCACTGAGGGGGGCCGATAATCAGCCCCAGCATTTT

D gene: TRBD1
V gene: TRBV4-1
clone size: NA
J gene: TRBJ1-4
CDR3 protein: CASSQRDRGQRADEKLFF
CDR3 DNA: TGCGCCAGCAGCCAAAGGGACAGGGGGCAAAGGGCGGATGAAAAACTGTTTTTT

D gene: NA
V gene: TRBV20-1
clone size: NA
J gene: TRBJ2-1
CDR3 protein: CSANPSYNEQFF
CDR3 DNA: TGCAGTGCTAACCCGAGCTACAATGAGCAGTTCTTC

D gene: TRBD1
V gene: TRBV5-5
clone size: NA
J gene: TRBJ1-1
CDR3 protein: CASSDRVDEAFF
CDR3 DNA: TGTGCCAGCAGCGACAGGGTGGATGAAGCTTTCTTT

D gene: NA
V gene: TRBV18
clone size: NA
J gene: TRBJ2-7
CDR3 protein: CASSPTGSPAPYEQYF
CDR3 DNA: TGTGCCAGCTCACCAACAGGAAGCCCAGCCCCATACGAGCAGTACTTC

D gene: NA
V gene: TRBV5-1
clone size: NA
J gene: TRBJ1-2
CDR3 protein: CASSSREGGYTF
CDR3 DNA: TGCGCCAGCAGCTCCCGGGAGGGTGGCTACACCTTC

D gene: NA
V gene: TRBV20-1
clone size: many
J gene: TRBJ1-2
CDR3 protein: CSASLTPGRSYGYTF
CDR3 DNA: TGCAGTGCTAGTCTGACCCCGGGACGCTCTTATGGCTACACCTTC

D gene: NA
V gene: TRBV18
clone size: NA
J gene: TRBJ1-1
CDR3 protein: CASFSMNTEAFF
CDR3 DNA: TGTGCCAGCTTCTCTATGAACACTGAAGCTTTCTTT

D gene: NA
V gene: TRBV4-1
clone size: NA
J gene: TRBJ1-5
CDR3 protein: CASSQQGVNQPQHF
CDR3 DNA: TGCGCCAGCAGCCAACAGGGCGTCAATCAGCCCCAGCATTTT

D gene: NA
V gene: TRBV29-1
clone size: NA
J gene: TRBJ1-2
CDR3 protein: CSVDPRGFYGYTF
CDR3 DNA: TGCAGCGTTGACCCAAGGGGTTTCTATGGCTACACCTTC

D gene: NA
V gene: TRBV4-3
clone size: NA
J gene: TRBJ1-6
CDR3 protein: CASSQTGSNSPLHF
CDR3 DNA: TGCGCCAGCAGCCAGACGGGAAGTAATTCACCCCTCCACTTT

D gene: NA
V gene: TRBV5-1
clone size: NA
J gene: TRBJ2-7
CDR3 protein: CASSTWTDTYEQYF
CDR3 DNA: TGCGCCAGCAGCACCTGGACTGACACCTACGAGCAGTACTTC

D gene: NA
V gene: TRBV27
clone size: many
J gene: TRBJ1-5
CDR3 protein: CASSSRGGNQPQHF
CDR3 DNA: TGTGCCAGCAGTTCCAGGGGTGGCAATCAGCCCCAGCATTTT

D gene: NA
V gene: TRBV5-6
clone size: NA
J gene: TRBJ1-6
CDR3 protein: CASSLSAVLNSPLHF
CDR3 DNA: TGTGCCAGCAGCTTGTCGGCGGTCCTTAATTCACCCCTCCACTTT

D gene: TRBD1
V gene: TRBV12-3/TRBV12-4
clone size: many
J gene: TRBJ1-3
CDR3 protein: CASSLGQGSSGNTIYF
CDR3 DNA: TGTGCCAGCAGTTTGGGACAGGGGAGCTCTGGAAACACCATATATTTT

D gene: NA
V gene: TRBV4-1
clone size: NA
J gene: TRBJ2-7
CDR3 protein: CASSQLGEQYF
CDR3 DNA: TGCGCCAGCAGCCAGTTGGGCGAGCAGTACTTC

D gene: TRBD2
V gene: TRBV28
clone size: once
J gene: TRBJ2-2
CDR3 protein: CASSFQAGVAGELFF
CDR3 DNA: TGTGCCAGCAGTTTCCAAGCGGGGGTCGCGGGGGAGCTGTTTTTT

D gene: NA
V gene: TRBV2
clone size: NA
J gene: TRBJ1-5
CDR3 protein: CASRGTNQPQHF
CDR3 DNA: TGTGCCAGCAGGGGGACAAATCAGCCCCAGCATTTT

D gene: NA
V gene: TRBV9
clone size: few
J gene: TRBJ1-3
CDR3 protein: CASSVSFSGNTIYF
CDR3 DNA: TGTGCCAGCAGCGTCTCATTCTCTGGAAACACCATATATTTT

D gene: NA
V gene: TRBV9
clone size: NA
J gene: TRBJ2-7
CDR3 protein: CASSVEIGGVYEQYF
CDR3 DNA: TGTGCCAGCAGCGTAGAGATCGGCGGAGTCTACGAGCAGTACTTC

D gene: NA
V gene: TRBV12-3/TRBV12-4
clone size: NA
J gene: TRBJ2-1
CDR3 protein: CASSLELAWDEQFF
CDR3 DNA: TGTGCCAGCAGTTTAGAACTAGCTTGGGATGAGCAGTTCTTC

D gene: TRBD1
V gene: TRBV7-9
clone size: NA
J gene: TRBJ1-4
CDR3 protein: CASSPGQGINEKLFF
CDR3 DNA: TGTGCCAGCAGCCCCGGACAGGGAATTAATGAAAAACTGTTTTTT

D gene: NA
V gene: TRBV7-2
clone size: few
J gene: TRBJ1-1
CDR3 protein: CASSLAQTPEAFF
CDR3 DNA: TGTGCCAGCAGCTTAGCGCAGACACCTGAAGCTTTCTTT

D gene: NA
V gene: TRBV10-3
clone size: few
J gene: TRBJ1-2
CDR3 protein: CAISGQSNYGYTF
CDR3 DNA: TGTGCCATCAGCGGACAGTCTAACTATGGCTACACCTTC

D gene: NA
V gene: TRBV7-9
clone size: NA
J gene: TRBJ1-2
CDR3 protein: CASTPYWENYGYTF
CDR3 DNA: TGTGCCAGCACCCCCTACTGGGAGAACTATGGCTACACCTTC

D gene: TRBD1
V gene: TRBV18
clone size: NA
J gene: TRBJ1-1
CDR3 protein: CASSPQGQPNTEAFF
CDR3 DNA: TGTGCCAGCTCACCTCAGGGACAGCCGAACACTGAAGCTTTCTTT